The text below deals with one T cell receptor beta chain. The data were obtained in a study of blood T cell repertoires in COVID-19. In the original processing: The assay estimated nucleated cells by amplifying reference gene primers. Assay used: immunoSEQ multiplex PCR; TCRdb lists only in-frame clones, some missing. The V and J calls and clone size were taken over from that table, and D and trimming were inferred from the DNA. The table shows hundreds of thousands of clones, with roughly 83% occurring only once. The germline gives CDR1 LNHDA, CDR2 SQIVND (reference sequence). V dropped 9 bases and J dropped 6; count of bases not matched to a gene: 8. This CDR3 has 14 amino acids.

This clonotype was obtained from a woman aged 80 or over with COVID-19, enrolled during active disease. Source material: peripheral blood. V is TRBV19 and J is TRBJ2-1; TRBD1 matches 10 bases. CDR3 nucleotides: TGTGCCAGCAGGGACAGGGGTTTCACCAATGAGCAGTTCTTC. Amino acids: CASRDRGFTNEQFF.